This T cell receptor beta chain emerged from a study of cytotoxic CD8 clonotypes in ibrutinib-treated CLL. For the study at large: The study included some 10 relapsed/refractory and 15 treatment-naive patients; about 18 had IGHV unmutated disease.

On this clone itself: The antigen remains unidentified.

Sequencing was performed with immunoSEQ multiplex PCR; in TCRdb, only in-frame clones are kept and a portion is missing. This table holds around 250,000 clones, 70% found once. Germline CDR1 and CDR2: LGHNA and YSLEER. The J segment lost 5 bases and the V segment lost 0 bases, leaving 10 bases of the junction unmatched. The CDR3 extends over 17 amino acids. Study-wide points: Upon ibrutinib response clonality rose, and upon progression it fell back toward baseline. Baseline values of clonality outstripped age-matched healthy donors and followed circulating CD8+ T-cell counts. Clonotypes that were public were uncommon, and they contracted or stayed stable on treatment.

The chain uses TRBV4-3 and TRBJ2-5; TRBD2 matches 9 bases. The clonotype comes from a human donor with chronic lymphocytic leukemia. Sequenced material: PBMCs, taken after 24 months of ibrutinib treatment. The CDR3 nucleotides are TGCGCCAGCAGCCAAGATAATGGCGGGAGGGCCGGTGAGACCCAGTACTTC. It codes for CASSQDNGGRAGETQYF.